This TCR beta chain was sequenced during a study of neurological immune-mediated disorders. Study outcomes and limitations: Multiple sclerosis, the disease with the least TCR clonal expansion, fell below healthy controls, whereas HTLV-1-associated myelopathy showed the most. Private repertoires in all groups were suggested, as expanded clones shared no CDR3 amino acid sequences across subjects.

V was trimmed by 7 bases and J by 0 bases, leaving 13 bases between them. Germline CDR1 is MNHEY and CDR2 is SVGAGI. The CDR3 length is 15 residues. This clonotype was observed at least ten times. Its matching antigen is unknown. Synthesis of cDNA was performed by 5'RACE using 10-nucleotide random UMIs. TCRdb reprocessed the 5' RACE reads via MiXCR and lists one record per CDR3 protein. The data contain some 20,000 distinct CDR3 sequences, roughly a tenth of them seen just once; the ten biggest clones take up about a fifth. The sequence was collected from a woman aged 55-70 years with HTLV-1-associated myelopathy (HAM/TSP). The sample consisted of PBMCs. The chain carries TRBV6-5 and TRBJ1-3; tentatively, D is TRBD1 (6 bases). The CDR3 protein is CASTSGDLSGNTIYF. The CDR3 bases are TGTGCCAGCACCTCAGGGGACCTCTCTGGAAACACCATATATTTT.